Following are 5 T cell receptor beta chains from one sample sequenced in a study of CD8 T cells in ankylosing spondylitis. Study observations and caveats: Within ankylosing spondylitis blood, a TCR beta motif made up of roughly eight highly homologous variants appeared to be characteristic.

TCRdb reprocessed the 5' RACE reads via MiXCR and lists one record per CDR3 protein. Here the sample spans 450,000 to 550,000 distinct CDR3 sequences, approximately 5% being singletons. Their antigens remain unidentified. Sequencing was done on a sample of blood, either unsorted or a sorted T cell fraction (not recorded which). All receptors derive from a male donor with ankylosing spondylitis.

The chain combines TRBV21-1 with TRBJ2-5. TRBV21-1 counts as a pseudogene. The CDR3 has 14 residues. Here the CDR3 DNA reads TGTGCCAGCAGCAAAGCGTCCTATAGGGAGACCCAGTACTTC. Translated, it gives CASSKASYRETQYF.

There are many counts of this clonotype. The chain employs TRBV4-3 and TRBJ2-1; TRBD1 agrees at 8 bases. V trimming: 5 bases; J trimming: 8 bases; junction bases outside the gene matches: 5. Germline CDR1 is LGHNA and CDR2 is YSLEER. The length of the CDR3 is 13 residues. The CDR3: CASSRTGYDEQFF. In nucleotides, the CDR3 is TGCGCCAGCAGCAGGACAGGGTACGATGAGCAGTTCTTC.

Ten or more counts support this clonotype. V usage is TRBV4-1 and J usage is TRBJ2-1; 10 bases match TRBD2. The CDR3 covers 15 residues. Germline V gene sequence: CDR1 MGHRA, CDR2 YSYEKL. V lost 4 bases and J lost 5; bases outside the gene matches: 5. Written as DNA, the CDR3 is TGCGCCAGCAGCCCCGGACTAGCGGAAGACAATGAGCAGTTCTTC. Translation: CASSPGLAEDNEQFF.

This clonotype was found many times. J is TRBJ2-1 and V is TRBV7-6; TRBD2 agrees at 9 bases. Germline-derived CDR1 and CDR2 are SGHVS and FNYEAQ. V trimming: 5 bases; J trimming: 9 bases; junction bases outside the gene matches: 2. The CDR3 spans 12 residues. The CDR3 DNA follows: TGTGCCAGCAGCATTAGCGGGAGTGAGCAGTTCTTC. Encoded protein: CASSISGSEQFF.

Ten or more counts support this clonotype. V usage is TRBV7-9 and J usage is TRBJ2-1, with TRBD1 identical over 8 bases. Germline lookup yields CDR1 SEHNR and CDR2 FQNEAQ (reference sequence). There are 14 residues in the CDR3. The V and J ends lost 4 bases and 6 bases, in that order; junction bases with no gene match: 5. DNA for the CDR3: TGTGCCAGCAGCTCGACAGGGGCGCTCAATGAGCAGTTCTTC. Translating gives CASSSTGALNEQFF.